The 27 T cell receptor beta chains given below trace back to one sample, sequenced in a study of T cells in Graves' hyperthyroidism and ophthalmopathy. RNA transcripts gave rise to amplified TCR beta CDR3 regions. The TCR CDR3 first-round RT-PCR relied on the HTBI primer set. Each CDR3 protein gets one entry after TCRdb re-called the multiplex PCR reads with MiXCR. The sample holds about 360,000 distinct CDR3 sequences, approximately 13% seen once. The material sequenced was blood. These receptors originate from a man aged 25 to 40 with Graves' hyperthyroidism that later progressed to Graves' ophthalmopathy.

This clonotype was counted many times. This sequence joins TRBV6-1 and TRBJ2-5; 8 bases line up with TRBD1. This CDR3 spans 14 amino acids. V lost 5 bases to trimming and J lost 2 bases; unmatched junction nucleotides: 4. CDR1 is MNHNS, CDR2 SASEGT, per germline. CDR3 region: CASSSGQGQETQYF. CDR3 DNA sequence: TGTGCCAGCAGTTCCGGACAGGGTCAAGAGACCCAGTACTTC.

This clonotype was picked up many times. At one end, the junction sequence differs from germline, possibly due to a read error. The chain is built from TRBV5-1 and TRBJ2-5; either TRBD1 or TRBD2 may fit D (5 bases each). Germline loops: CDR1 SGHRS, CDR2 YFSETQ. The CDR3 is 14 amino acids. The CDR3 region is CASSLGTAQETQYF. Here the CDR3 DNA reads TGTGCCAGCAGCCTCGGGACGGCCCAAGAGACCCAGTACTTC.

This clonotype was found a few times. V usage is TRBV4-1 and J usage is TRBJ1-5; unclear D gene. V was cut by 4 bases and J by 1 base, with 11 bases left in between. The germline V gene has CDR1 MGHRA and CDR2 YSYEKL. The CDR3 totals 15 residues. CDR3 in amino acids: CASSREERSNQPQHF. The CDR3 nucleotides read TGCGCCAGCAGCCGCGAGGAGAGGAGCAATCAGCCCCAGCATTTT.

As for this clonotype: A much larger clone lies one base from this, so it may be a read error. The chain has TRBV13 and TRBJ1-2; D is undetermined. Germline loops: CDR1 PRHDT, CDR2 FYEKMQ (reference sequence). The V gene lost 2 bases and the J gene lost 4 bases, with 14 bases spanning the gap. There are 15 residues in the CDR3. CDR3 region: CASSLSSGDFYGYTF. The DNA of the CDR3 is TGTGCCAGCAGCTTATCGTCCGGCGACTTCTATGGCTACACCTTC. Together with reference TRBV13 and TRBJ1-2, the CDR3 gives the full variable domain: AAGVIQSPRHLIKEKRETATLKCYPIPRHDTVYWYQQGPGQDPQFLISFYEKMQSDKGSIPDRFSAQQFSDYHSELNMSSLELGDSALYFCASSLSSGDFYGYTFGSGTRLTVV.

This clonotype has ten or more counts. The chain couples TRBV7-2 to TRBJ2-1; 9 nucleotides line up with TRBD2. This CDR3 is 15 amino acids long. J lost 3 bases, V lost 4 bases, and 4 bases had no gene match. Germline CDR1 SGHTA, CDR2 FQGNSA. CDR3 protein: CASSSIAGDYNEQFF. The CDR3 coding sequence is TGTGCCAGCAGCTCGATAGCGGGGGACTACAATGAGCAGTTCTTC.

This clonotype appeared many times. The chain recombines TRBV18 with TRBJ1-5; D not certain. The CDR3 runs to 15 residues. Germline assignment: CDR1 KGHSH and CDR2 LQKENI. V lost 5 bases and J lost 0, with 11 bases in between. In nucleotides, the CDR3 is TGTGCCAGCTCATTATCCGCTAATAGCAATCAGCCCCAGCATTTT. Translating gives CASSLSANSNQPQHF. Full variable domain (remainder filled in from reference TRBV18 and TRBJ1-5): NAGVMQNPRHLVRRRGQEARLRCSPMKGHSHVYWYRQLPEEGLKFMVYLQKENIIDESGMPKERFSAEFPKEGPSILRIQQVVRGDSAAYFCASSLSANSNQPQHFGDGTRLSIL.

This rearrangement joins TRBV4-1 to TRBJ1-5; no definite D call. This CDR3 contains 13 residues. V lost 1 base and J lost 7, with 8 bases in between. Germline V lookup: CDR1 MGHRA, CDR2 YSYEKL. In DNA, the CDR3 is TGCGCCAGCAGCCAAGTGAGGCCCCAGCCCCAGCATTTT. It encodes CASSQVRPQPQHF.

This clonotype was observed a few times. The rearrangement uses TRBV29-1 and TRBJ2-7, with D perhaps matching TRBD2 (5 bases). V lost 3 bases, J lost 2 bases, and 14 bases lay in between. CDR3 size: 14 residues. The germline gives CDR1 SQVTM, CDR2 ANQGSEA. Written as DNA, the CDR3 is TGCAGCGTTGATGGCGGGCAGTCTACCTACGAGCAGTACTTC. Protein: CSVDGGQSTYEQYF.

In its sample, this clonotype was seen many times. CDR3: CASSPQEGNTDTQYF. CDR3 nucleotide sequence: TGTGCCAGCAGTCCCCAGGAGGGAAACACAGATACGCAGTATTTT. The chain couples TRBV28 to TRBJ2-3; possibly TRBD2 for D (6 bases). Germline CDR1 MDHEN, CDR2 SYDVKM. V was pared by 5 bases and J by 2 bases, with 14 bases between. This CDR3 contains 15 residues.

This sequence joins TRBV20-1 and TRBJ2-7; a weak D match, TRBD2 (5 bases). The V end was cut by 2 bases, the J end by 3 bases, with 14 bases between. Germline lookup yields CDR1 DFQATT and CDR2 SNEGSKA (reference sequence). The CDR3 extends over 14 amino acids. The CDR3 sequence is CSARPGVDFYEQYF. The CDR3 DNA is TGCAGTGCTAGACCCGGGGTAGATTTCTACGAGCAGTACTTC.

CDR3 loop: CASSVPTGARTDTQYF. CDR3 in DNA: TGCGCCAGCAGCGTACCGACAGGGGCTCGGACAGATACGCAGTATTTT. The chain has TRBV5-1 and TRBJ2-3; 8 bases are shared with TRBD1. The CDR3 totals 16 residues. Trimming cost V 4 bases and J 3 bases; bases outside gene matches: 10. Germline-derived CDR1 and CDR2 are SGHRS and YFSETQ. Together with reference TRBV5-1 and TRBJ2-3, the CDR3 gives the full variable domain: KAGVTQTPRYLIKTRGQQVTLSCSPISGHRSVSWYQQTPGQGLQFLFEYFSETQRNKGNFPGRFSGRQFSNSRSEMNVSTLELGDSALYLCASSVPTGARTDTQYFGPGTRLTVL.

A few counts support this clonotype. V and J are TRBV12-3 or TRBV12-4 and TRBJ1-6; D not resolved. This CDR3 region has 15 residues. V dropped 6 bases and J dropped 0 bases, with 9 bases sitting between them. This chain's CDR3 is CASRPSSSYNSPLHF. The CDR3 DNA reads TGTGCCAGCAGGCCGTCGAGCTCCTATAATTCACCCCTCCACTTT.

This clonotype has ten or more counts. The chain joins TRBV7-9 to TRBJ2-7; 7 bases map to TRBD1. V was clipped by 6 bases and J by 5 bases; unmatched bases: 10. The germline gives CDR1 SEHNR, CDR2 FQNEAQ (reference sequence). The CDR3 extends over 14 amino acids. CDR3 DNA: TGTGCCAGCAGATCAAGAACAGGGGCAAACGAGCAGTACTTC. Protein: CASRSRTGANEQYF.

The V gene is TRBV29-1, the J gene TRBJ1-1; TRBD1 might be the D (5 bases). The CDR3 totals 11 residues. V lost 6 bases to trimming and J lost 7 bases, with 12 bases between them. Germline V gene lookup returns CDR1 SQVTM and CDR2 ANQGSEA. The chain's CDR3 is CSVTAGGEAFF. Here the CDR3 DNA reads TGCAGCGTAACGGCGGGGGGTGAAGCTTTCTTT.

This clonotype was seen at least ten times. The chain recombines TRBV7-8 with TRBJ2-5, with D tentatively TRBD1 (6 bases). Germline lookup yields CDR1 SGHVS and CDR2 FQNEAQ. With 5 bases removed from V and 0 bases from J, the gap between germline ends came to 16 bases. The CDR3 extends over 16 amino acids. CDR3: CASSPRTATHQETQYF. The CDR3 DNA follows: TGTGCCAGCAGCCCCCGGACAGCCACGCACCAAGAGACCCAGTACTTC.

The chain joins TRBV28 to TRBJ2-7; possibly TRBD1 or TRBD2 for D (6 bases each). This CDR3 is 16 amino acids long. Trimming took off 4 bases at V and 4 bases at J, with 20 bases between the two ends. The germline gives CDR1 MDHEN, CDR2 SYDVKM. The CDR3 spells CASSSEWGDIRYEQYF. DNA for the CDR3: TGTGCCAGCAGTTCGGAATGGGGGGACATTAGGTACGAGCAGTACTTC.

Regarding this clonotype: A much larger clone lies a single base off, so this may be a read error. The CDR3 sequence: CASSRTPLNTEASF. The CDR3 coding sequence is TGTGCCAGCAGTCGCACACCTCTTAACACTGAAGCTTCCTTT. This sequence joins TRBV12-3 or TRBV12-4 and TRBJ1-1; the D is unclear. This CDR3 has 14 residues.

This chain links TRBV24-1 with TRBJ2-2; possibly TRBD1 for D (6 bases). Germline V gene data show CDR1 as KGHDR and CDR2 as SFDVKD. The CDR3 length is 17 residues. Trimming cost V 7 bases and J 0 bases, with 17 bases left between them. Here the CDR3 reads CATSPRRDNTNTGELFF. As DNA, the CDR3 is TGTGCCACCAGCCCCCGCCGGGACAACACGAACACCGGGGAGCTGTTTTTT.

In its sample, this clonotype was seen many times. The V and J genes are TRBV12-3 or TRBV12-4 and TRBJ1-1; TRBD1 aligns across 8 bases. This CDR3 comprises 14 residues. The ends lost 10 bases at V and 4 bases at J; junction bases unmatched: 11. The CDR3 DNA is TGTGCCACCGCTACAGGGGGGGGGGGCACTGAAGCTTTCTTT. It specifies CATATGGGGTEAFF.

Points on this clonotype: With a much larger clone just one base away, this may be a read error. The chain is built from TRBV20-1 and TRBJ2-5; D is perhaps TRBD1 (5 bases). V was trimmed by 5 bases and J by 4 bases, leaving 8 bases between them. The CDR3 is 11 amino acids. CDR1 and CDR2 from the germline V gene are DFQATT and SNEGSKA (reference sequence). The CDR3 DNA reads TGCAGTGCTGGGGCTAGAGAGACCCAGTACTTC. Protein sequence: CSAGARETQYF.

This clonotype has more than one count but fewer than ten. V gene TRBV2 combines with J gene TRBJ2-5; unclear D gene. The CDR3 sequence is 14 residues long. V gave up 6 bases and J gave up 2 bases, with 13 bases separating them. Germline V gene data show CDR1 as SNHLY and CDR2 as FYNNEI. CDR3 sequence reads: CASRPFQPQETQYF. The CDR3 DNA follows: TGTGCCAGCAGGCCCTTTCAGCCGCAAGAGACCCAGTACTTC.

This clonotype has only a few counts. The chain uses TRBV30 and TRBJ1-6; TRBD1 matches at 9 bases. The CDR3 has 14 residues. V shed 1 base, J shed 10 bases, and the junction held 5 bases outside the gene matches. CDR1 and CDR2 from the germline V gene are GTSNPN and SVGIG (reference sequence). In DNA, the CDR3 is TGTGCCTGGAGTGGGGGACAGGGCTCCTCACCCCTCCACTTT. Its protein is CAWSGGQGSSPLHF.

In its sample, this clonotype was seen many times. The chain recombines TRBV7-9 with TRBJ2-1, with TRBD2 matching over 7 bases. The germline CDR1 and CDR2 sequences are SEHNR and FQNEAQ (reference sequence). The J segment lost 1 base and the V segment lost 3 bases, leaving 3 bases of the junction unmatched. This CDR3 has 15 residues. CDR3 in amino acids: CASSFGGGSYNEQFF. The CDR3 DNA is TGTGCCAGCAGCTTCGGCGGGGGTTCCTACAATGAGCAGTTCTTC.

This clonotype has at least ten counts. V gene TRBV13 combines with J gene TRBJ2-7; TRBD1 matches at 7 bases. The V gene end was trimmed by 5 bases and the J gene end by 3 bases; junction bases not matched to a gene: 10. Looked up from germline, CDR1 is PRHDT and CDR2 is FYEKMQ (reference sequence). The CDR3 is 15 amino acids. Written as DNA, the CDR3 is TGTGCCAGCAGCGAAGACAGGGTGTCGCTCTACGAGCAGTACTTC. This sequence encodes CASSEDRVSLYEQYF.

This clonotype was counted ten times or more. V usage is TRBV24-1 and J usage is TRBJ1-5; D unresolved. The CDR3 spans 16 residues. The germline V gene has CDR1 KGHDR and CDR2 SFDVKD. Trimming took off 4 bases at V and 7 bases at J, with 19 bases between the two ends. The DNA for the CDR3 is TGTGCCACCAGTGACCCTTCTCTGAAGGGTGGGCAGCCCCAGCATTTT. It encodes CATSDPSLKGGQPQHF.

This clonotype was counted ten times or more. The genes are TRBV11-3 and TRBJ1-2; no clear D gene. Trimming removed 1 base from V and 4 bases from J, with 7 bases in between. The CDR3 is made up of 13 amino acids. In germline, CDR1 is SGHNT, CDR2 YENEEA. CDR3 sequence: CASSLAPGYGYTF. CDR3 DNA: TGTGCCAGCAGCTTAGCCCCTGGCTATGGCTACACCTTC.

About this clonotype itself: It may be a read error: a sequence one base away is much more abundant. V usage is TRBV30 and J usage is TRBJ1-1, with a weak D call TRBD1 (5 bases). Trimming removed 5 bases at V and 1 base at J, with 14 bases between. This CDR3 comprises 14 residues. Germline lookup yields CDR1 GTSNPN and CDR2 SVGIG (reference sequence). The CDR3 here is CAWGVGHPNTEAFF. The CDR3 DNA is TGTGCCTGGGGCGTAGGACATCCGAACACTGAAGCTTTCTTT.